Following are 27 T cell receptor beta chains from one sample sequenced in a study of T-cell memory formation after mild COVID-19. One entry per CDR3 protein results from TCRdb running MiXCR on the 5' RACE reads. The sample includes about 620,000 distinct CDR3 sequences, roughly 18% seen only once; the top ten take 12%. Sequences were obtained from PBMCs or a T cell subset sorted from them (not recorded which). The receptors stem from an adult woman who had mild COVID-19 (a few samples of this study predate the infection). Cell type and time point are not known.

The genes are TRBV24-1 and TRBJ2-7; 8 bases line up with TRBD1. V dropped 5 bases and J dropped 2; count of bases not matched to a gene: 7. The germline gives CDR1 KGHDR, CDR2 SFDVKD. The CDR3 spans 15 residues. This CDR3 reads CATSGAGGGTYEQYF. In DNA form, the CDR3 reads TGTGCCACCAGTGGAGCAGGGGGCGGGACCTACGAGCAGTACTTC.

This rearrangement joins TRBV20-1 to TRBJ2-1; TRBD2 matches 13 bases. Per germline, CDR1 DFQATT and CDR2 SNEGSKA (reference sequence). The CDR3 contains 14 residues. V shed 5 bases and J 8 bases; nucleotides not matched to a gene: 6. The CDR3 region is CSAPGTSGTHEQFF. The CDR3 DNA sequence: TGCAGTGCTCCCGGGACTAGCGGGACCCATGAGCAGTTCTTC.

The gene calls are TRBV4-3 and TRBJ2-1, with TRBD2 identical over 9 bases. Germline V gene sequence: CDR1 LGHNA, CDR2 YSLEER. The CDR3 loop spans 17 amino acids. V dropped 1 base and J dropped 7; count of bases not matched to a gene: 11. The CDR3 protein is CASSQGVAPTSGNEQFF. DNA of the CDR3: TGCGCCAGCAGCCAAGGTGTTGCCCCGACTAGCGGAAATGAGCAGTTCTTC.

This clonotype was counted between two and nine times. This chain uses TRBV24-1 with TRBJ1-2; no clear D. This CDR3 comprises 13 residues. The germline V gene has CDR1 KGHDR and CDR2 SFDVKD. V shed 7 bases and J shed 4 bases, with 12 bases lying between them. As DNA, the CDR3 is TGTGCCACCAGCGGACCCACCAGCTATGGCTACACCTTC. Translating it yields CATSGPTSYGYTF.

The genes are TRBV15 and TRBJ2-1, with D possibly matching TRBD2 (7 bases). Trimming removed 6 bases at V and 2 bases at J, with 20 bases between. Germline V gene lookup returns CDR1 LNHNV and CDR2 YYDKDF (reference sequence). The CDR3 is 17 residues long. This CDR3 is CATRLSYGGGAYNEQFF. As DNA, the CDR3 is TGTGCCACCAGACTCTCTTATGGCGGGGGCGCCTACAATGAGCAGTTCTTC.

Only a few counts were recorded for this clonotype. J is TRBJ2-3 and V is TRBV6-5; tentatively, D is TRBD2 (5 bases). CDR1 is MNHEY, CDR2 SVGAGI, per germline. V lost 6 bases to trimming and J lost 4 bases, with 11 bases between them. CDR3 length: 13 residues. DNA of the CDR3: TGTGCCAGCAGGCAACCTAGCTCAGATACGCAGTATTTT. This gives the protein CASRQPSSDTQYF.

This sequence joins TRBV10-3 and TRBJ1-1; unclear D gene. This CDR3 is built from 13 residues. Trimming cost V 6 bases and J 1 base, with 9 bases left between them. The germline V gene has CDR1 ENHRY and CDR2 SYGVKD. CDR3 loop: CAISREENTEAFF. The CDR3 DNA reads TGTGCCATCAGCCGAGAAGAGAACACTGAAGCTTTCTTT.

The chain joins TRBV15 to TRBJ2-1, with 10 nucleotides matching TRBD2. CDR1 is LNHNV and CDR2 is YYDKDF in the germline V gene (reference sequence). CDR3 length: 16 amino acids. V was pared by 4 bases and J by 7 bases, with 10 bases of the junction left unmatched. CDR3 in amino acids: CATSKKREGFLNEQFF. DNA for the CDR3: TGTGCCACCAGCAAGAAGCGGGAGGGGTTTTTAAATGAGCAGTTCTTC.

This clonotype was observed a handful of times. This chain connects TRBV7-9 to TRBJ2-1; D is ambiguous. The CDR3 is 13 residues long. V shed 0 bases and J shed 8 bases, with 8 bases lying between them. Looked up from germline, CDR1 is SEHNR and CDR2 is FQNEAQ (reference sequence). The CDR3 loop is CASSLAGADEQFF. The DNA of the CDR3 is TGTGCCAGCAGCTTAGCAGGAGCCGATGAGCAGTTCTTC.

This clonotype was counted between two and nine times. The V gene is TRBV15, the J gene TRBJ2-5; 8 bases line up with TRBD1. Germline V gene sequence: CDR1 LNHNV, CDR2 YYDKDF (reference sequence). The CDR3 loop spans 16 amino acids. V was pared by 3 bases and J by 5 bases, with 11 bases of the junction left unmatched. The chain's CDR3 is CATSSPLDRGRETQYF. In DNA, the CDR3 is TGTGCCACCAGCAGCCCGCTTGACAGGGGACGGGAGACCCAGTACTTC.

The rearrangement links TRBV2 to TRBJ1-2, with TRBD1 identical over 9 bases. Trimming took 5 bases from V and 6 from J; bases not matched to a gene: 4. Germline CDR1 SNHLY, CDR2 FYNNEI. The CDR3 extends over 13 amino acids. The CDR3 DNA reads as TGTGCCAGCAGTTCCGGGACAGGGAATGGCTACACCTTC. Residues: CASSSGTGNGYTF. The variable domain in full, completed from reference TRBV2 and TRBJ1-2, reads EPEVTQTPSHQVTQMGQEVILRCVPISNHLYFYWYRQILGQKVEFLVSFYNNEISEKSEIFDDQFSVERPDGSNFTLKIRSTKLEDSAMYFCASSSGTGNGYTFGSGTRLTVV.

The rearrangement links TRBV12-3 or TRBV12-4 to TRBJ2-7; perhaps TRBD1 as D (6 bases). The CDR3 totals 14 residues. The germline V and J ends were trimmed by 5 bases and 3 bases, with 14 bases remaining between them. The CDR3 DNA reads as TGTGCCAGCAGTCCAGGGGTGCGTGACTACGAGCAGTACTTC. This translates into CASSPGVRDYEQYF.

This clonotype was seen only a few times. V usage is TRBV9 and J usage is TRBJ2-7; a weak D match, TRBD2 (5 bases). Germline-derived CDR1 and CDR2 are SGDLS and YYNGEE. The CDR3 is made up of 15 amino acids. The germline V and J ends were trimmed by 1 base and 3 bases, with 14 bases remaining between them. CDR3 DNA sequence: TGTGCCAGCAGCGTAAGAGCGGAGTTAGACTACGAGCAGTACTTC. Translated: CASSVRAELDYEQYF.

The chain has TRBV27 and TRBJ1-4, with 7 bases fitting TRBD1. The CDR3 is 14 amino acids. Germline lookup yields CDR1 MNHEY and CDR2 SMNVEV (reference sequence). Losses at the gene ends were 3 bases for V and 6 bases for J; bases not matched to a gene: 4. The CDR3: CASSFRGRDEKLFF. CDR3 nucleotides: TGTGCCAGCAGTTTTAGGGGGCGCGATGAAAAACTGTTTTTT.

This clonotype was observed a few times. The gene calls are TRBV11-3 and TRBJ1-6; perhaps TRBD1 as D (5 bases). CDR1 and CDR2 from the germline V gene are SGHNT and YENEEA. This CDR3 contains 13 residues. Trimming left V 6 bases short and J 10 bases short, with 13 bases between. For the CDR3, the DNA is TGTGCCAGCAGGCCAAACGACAGATCACCCCTCCACTTT. Protein sequence: CASRPNDRSPLHF.

The V and J genes are TRBV7-2 and TRBJ1-5; D possibly corresponds to TRBD1 (5 bases). Germline loops: CDR1 SGHTA, CDR2 FQGNSA. The CDR3 runs to 17 residues. Between the trimmed V and J ends, which lost 1 base and 3 bases, there was a span of 16 bases. The CDR3 protein is CASSLGFRMGPNQPQHF. Written as DNA, the CDR3 is TGTGCCAGCAGCTTAGGATTTAGGATGGGGCCCAATCAGCCCCAGCATTTT.

This sequence joins TRBV7-2 and TRBJ2-7; the D gene is possibly TRBD1 (6 bases). This CDR3 is 15 amino acids long. The V gene lost 2 bases and the J gene lost 0 bases, with 11 bases spanning the gap. CDR1 and CDR2 from the germline V gene are SGHTA and FQGNSA. The CDR3 DNA sequence: TGTGCCAGCAGCTTACGGGACACGAGCTCCTACGAGCAGTACTTC. Its translation is CASSLRDTSSYEQYF.

This clonotype was recorded a few times. The rearrangement uses TRBV7-8 and TRBJ2-1; 10 bases agree with TRBD2. The junction had 10 bases not matched to a gene; V was cut back by 4 bases and J by 4 bases. Germline V lookup: CDR1 SGHVS, CDR2 FQNEAQ. The CDR3 consists of 17 residues. The chain's CDR3 is CASSYQFRTSGYNEQFF. CDR3 sequence (DNA): TGTGCCAGCAGCTATCAGTTCCGGACTAGCGGTTACAATGAGCAGTTCTTC. Supplemented by reference TRBV7-8 and TRBJ2-1, the full variable domain reads GAGVSQSPRYKVAKRGQDVALRCDPISGHVSLFWYQQALGQGPEFLTYFQNEAQLDKSGLPSDRFFAERPEGSVSTLKIQRTQQEDSAVYLCASSYQFRTSGYNEQFFGPGTRLTVL.

This clonotype has a handful of counts. This rearrangement joins TRBV27 to TRBJ2-6; perhaps TRBD2 as D (5 bases). Germline V gene sequence: CDR1 MNHEY, CDR2 SMNVEV (reference sequence). The V end was cut by 4 bases, the J end by 0 bases, with 22 bases between. This CDR3 is 20 amino acids long. CDR3 nucleotide sequence: TGTGCCAGCAGTTCTTACTCCCCCGGGATAGGCAGCTCTGGGGCCAACGTCCTGACTTTC. Protein: CASSSYSPGIGSSGANVLTF. Variable domain in full (rest from reference TRBV27 and TRBJ2-6): EAQVTQNPRYLITVTGKKLTVTCSQNMNHEYMSWYRQDPGLGLRQIYYSMNVEVTDKGDVPEGYKVSRKEKRNFPLILESPSPNQTSLYFCASSSYSPGIGSSGANVLTFGAGSRLTVL.

The genes are TRBV24-1 and TRBJ2-3; 7 positions match TRBD2. The ends lost 4 bases at V and 0 bases at J; junction bases unmatched: 6. The CDR3 has 16 amino acids. CDR1 and CDR2 (germline): KGHDR, SFDVKD. CDR3 bases: TGTGCCACCAGTGACGATTGGCGGGAGAGCACAGATACGCAGTATTTT. Its protein is CATSDDWRESTDTQYF.

This clonotype was picked up a small number of times. The chain joins TRBV5-1 to TRBJ2-3; no clear D gene. V lost 3 bases, J lost 2 bases, and 10 bases lay in between. The CDR3 covers 14 residues. CDR1 and CDR2 from the germline V gene are SGHRS and YFSETQ. The chain's CDR3 is CASSSITNTDTQYF. The CDR3 nucleotides are TGCGCCAGCAGCTCAATCACTAACACAGATACGCAGTATTTT.

This clonotype has a count of ten or more. The rearrangement joins TRBV7-2 to TRBJ2-1; a weak D match, TRBD1 (6 bases). CDR1 and CDR2 (germline): SGHTA, FQGNSA. The CDR3 runs to 13 residues. The ends were cut back, 6 bases at V and 5 bases at J, with 11 bases in the middle. DNA of the CDR3: TGTGCCAGCAGTTTAAACAGGGACAATGAGCAGTTCTTC. Amino acids: CASSLNRDNEQFF.

V and J are TRBV6-6 and TRBJ1-3; D unclear. CDR1 is MNHNY, CDR2 SVGAGI, per germline (reference sequence). The V and J ends lost 6 bases and 3 bases respectively, with 9 bases between them. This CDR3 comprises 13 residues. CDR3 protein: CASSLGVGNTIYF. The CDR3 region has the DNA TGTGCCAGCAGCCTCGGGGTTGGAAACACCATATATTTT.

The J gene is TRBJ2-5, the V gene TRBV20-1, with a weak D call TRBD1 (6 bases). V shed 6 bases and J shed 1 base, with 21 bases lying between them. Germline V CDR1 and CDR2: DFQATT, SNEGSKA (reference sequence). The CDR3 is 16 amino acids. The CDR3, as DNA: TGCAGTGCCGACGGCCGAATTGGACAGCCCCAAGAGACCCAGTACTTC. Its protein is CSADGRIGQPQETQYF.

This clonotype showed up just a few times. V and J are TRBV7-3 and TRBJ2-7; 9 positions match TRBD2. J was trimmed by 2 bases and V by 5 bases; bases with no gene match: 10. The CDR3 loop spans 16 amino acids. Looked up from germline, CDR1 is SGHTA and CDR2 is FQGTGA. This chain's CDR3 is CASSERRREGPYEQYF. The CDR3 region has the DNA TGTGCCAGCAGCGAGAGAAGGCGGGAGGGACCCTACGAGCAGTACTTC.

This clonotype was found many times. The V call is TRBV14, the J call TRBJ1-6; D remains ambiguous. CDR1 SGHDN and CDR2 FVKESK come from the germline V gene. CDR3 size: 10 residues. Trimming stripped 1 base from V and 14 bases from J, with 3 bases between. The CDR3 loop reads CASSQVTLHF. As DNA, the CDR3 is TGTGCCAGCAGCCAAGTTACCCTCCACTTT.

J is TRBJ1-1 and V is TRBV5-6; the D is unclear. Trimming removed 0 bases from V and 1 base from J, with 7 bases in between. CDR1 and CDR2 from the germline V gene are SGHDT and YYEEEE. CDR3 length equals 14 residues. The CDR3 region is CASSLDRRNTEAFF. DNA of the CDR3: TGTGCCAGCAGCTTGGACAGACGGAACACTGAAGCTTTCTTT. The full variable domain, completed using reference TRBV5-6 and TRBJ1-1, is DAGVTQSPTHLIKTRGQQVTLRCSPKSGHDTVSWYQQALGQGPQFIFQYYEEEERQRGNFPDRFSGHQFPNYSSELNVNALLLGDSALYLCASSLDRRNTEAFFGQGTRLTVV.